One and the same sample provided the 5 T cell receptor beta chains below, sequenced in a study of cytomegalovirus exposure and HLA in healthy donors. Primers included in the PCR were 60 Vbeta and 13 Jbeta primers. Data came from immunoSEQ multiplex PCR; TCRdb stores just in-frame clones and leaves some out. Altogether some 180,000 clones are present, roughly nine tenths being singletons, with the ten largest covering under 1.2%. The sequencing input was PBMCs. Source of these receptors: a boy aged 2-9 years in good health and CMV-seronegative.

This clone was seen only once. The chain's CDR3 is CASNYGDNSPLHF. The CDR3 nucleotides are TGTGCCAGCAATTACGGAGATAATTCACCCCTCCACTTT. The rearrangement uses TRBV6-1 and TRBJ1-6, with D unresolved. CDR1 MNHNS and CDR2 SASEGT come from the germline V gene. V shed 7 bases and J shed 5 bases, with 9 bases lying between them. The length of the CDR3 is 13 residues.

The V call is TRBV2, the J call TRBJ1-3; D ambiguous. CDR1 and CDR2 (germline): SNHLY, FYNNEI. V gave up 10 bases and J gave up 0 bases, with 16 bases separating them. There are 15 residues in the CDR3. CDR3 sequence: CAIPHDGSSGNTIYF. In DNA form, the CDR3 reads TGTGCCATTCCGCACGACGGGAGCTCTGGAAACACCATATATTTT.

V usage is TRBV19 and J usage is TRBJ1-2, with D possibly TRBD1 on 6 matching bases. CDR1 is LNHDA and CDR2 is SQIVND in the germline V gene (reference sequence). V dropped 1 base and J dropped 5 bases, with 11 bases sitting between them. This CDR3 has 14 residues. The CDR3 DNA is TGTGCCAGTAGTATAGGACAGGCGATATATGGCTACACCTTC. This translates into CASSIGQAIYGYTF.

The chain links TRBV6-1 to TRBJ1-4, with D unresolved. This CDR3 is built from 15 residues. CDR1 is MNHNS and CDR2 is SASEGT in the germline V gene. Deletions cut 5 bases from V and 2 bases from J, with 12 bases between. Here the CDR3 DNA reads TGTGCCAGCAGTACACGGTGGCGGACTAATGAAAAACTGTTTTTT. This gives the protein CASSTRWRTNEKLFF.

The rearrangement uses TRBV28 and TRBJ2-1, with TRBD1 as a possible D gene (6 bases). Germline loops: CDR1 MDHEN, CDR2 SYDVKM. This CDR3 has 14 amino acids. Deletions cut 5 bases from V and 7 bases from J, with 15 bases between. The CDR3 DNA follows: TGTGCCAGCAGTCAACAGGGTTCCCTTAATGAGCAGTTCTTC. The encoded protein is CASSQQGSLNEQFF.